These 5 T cell receptor beta chains were all obtained from the same sample, sequenced in a study of cytomegalovirus exposure and HLA in healthy donors. This table comes from immunoSEQ multiplex PCR, and its TCRdb copy is limited to in-frame clones, with some not included. The sample has about 140,000 clones, 84% seen once. Sequenced: PBMCs. The receptors were sampled from a woman aged 25-40 years in good health and CMV-seronegative.

V gene TRBV7-2 combines with J gene TRBJ2-7; 8 nucleotides agree with TRBD2. This CDR3 spans 15 amino acids. The trim removed 5 bases at V and 4 bases at J, leaving 10 bases unmatched. The germline V gene has CDR1 SGHTA and CDR2 FQGNSA. CDR3 loop: CASSTRSGGRYEQYF. CDR3 DNA sequence: TGTGCCAGCAGCACCAGAAGCGGGGGAAGATACGAGCAGTACTTC.

This rearrangement joins TRBV28 to TRBJ2-7; the match to TRBD1 covers 8 bases. With 7 bases clipped from V and 3 bases from J, the junction kept 5 bases outside the gene matches. This CDR3 region has 13 residues. Germline CDR1 reads MDHEN; CDR2 reads SYDVKM. The CDR3 spells CASIRQGNYEQYF. CDR3 nucleotides: TGTGCCAGCATACGACAGGGGAACTACGAGCAGTACTTC.

The rearrangement joins TRBV11-2 to TRBJ2-3; weak D call: TRBD1 (6 bases). Germline assignment: CDR1 SGHAT and CDR2 FQNNGV. This CDR3 contains 14 residues. Trimming removed 1 base at V and 3 bases at J, with 8 bases between. The CDR3 here is CASSLVGTTDTQYF. As DNA, the CDR3 is TGTGCCAGCAGCTTAGTGGGGACAACAGATACGCAGTATTTT.

The chain uses TRBV15 and TRBJ1-6, with no clear D. The germline gives CDR1 LNHNV, CDR2 YYDKDF (reference sequence). V was shortened by 4 bases and J by 10 bases, with 11 bases between the two germline ends. The CDR3 consists of 13 residues. The CDR3 protein is CATSTQAGSPLHF. CDR3 coding DNA: TGTGCCACCAGCACTCAGGCGGGGTCACCCCTCCACTTT.

The V gene is TRBV5-1, the J gene TRBJ2-1; 12 nucleotides line up with TRBD2. J gave up 5 bases and V 3 bases, and 0 bases lay outside the gene matches. The CDR3 covers 14 residues. Germline assignment: CDR1 SGHRS and CDR2 YFSETQ. The DNA for the CDR3 is TGCGCCAGCAGCTGGACTAGCGGGAACAATGAGCAGTTCTTC. Encoded protein: CASSWTSGNNEQFF.